These T cell receptor beta chains were read from a single sample in a study of cytomegalovirus exposure and HLA in healthy donors. Sequencing used immunoSEQ multiplex PCR; TCRdb keeps in-frame clones, though not all of them. The sample contains around 200,000 clones, around three quarters of which appear only once. The source material was PBMCs. These receptors came from a man aged 40-49 years in good health and CMV-seronegative. Each CDR3 is given with its conserved first and last residue. Fields, in order: V gene, D gene, clone size, J gene, CDR3 protein, CDR3 DNA. D genes are given only for firm matches. Part of the rows lack a size; the others show once, few, many or a class for expanded clones.

v_call: TRBV7-7; d_call: .; clone_size: .; j_call: TRBJ1-5; cdr3_aa: CASSPTRTNQPQHF; cdr3_nt: TGTGCCAGCAGCCCTACCAGGACAAATCAGCCCCAGCATTTT
v_call: TRBV25-1; d_call: .; clone_size: .; j_call: TRBJ2-3; cdr3_aa: CASSVHRADTQYF; cdr3_nt: TGTGCCAGCAGTGTCCACAGGGCAGATACGCAGTATTTT
v_call: TRBV6-1; d_call: TRBD1; clone_size: .; j_call: TRBJ1-1; cdr3_aa: CASTDRGEAFF; cdr3_nt: TGTGCCAGCACCGACAGGGGTGAAGCTTTCTTT
v_call: TRBV4-3; d_call: TRBD2; clone_size: .; j_call: TRBJ2-3; cdr3_aa: CASSQVTSGATDTQYF; cdr3_nt: TGCGCCAGCAGCCAAGTTACTAGCGGGGCCACAGATACGCAGTATTTT
v_call: TRBV5-1; d_call: TRBD2; clone_size: .; j_call: TRBJ2-3; cdr3_aa: CASSLEVGSGGRDTQYF; cdr3_nt: TGCGCCAGCAGCTTGGAAGTGGGGAGCGGGGGAAGAGATACGCAGTATTTT
v_call: TRBV4-1; d_call: TRBD1; clone_size: .; j_call: TRBJ1-3; cdr3_aa: CASSQERTGGFTIYF; cdr3_nt: TGCGCCAGCAGCCAAGAAAGGACAGGGGGCTTCACCATATATTTT
v_call: TRBV9; d_call: .; clone_size: .; j_call: TRBJ1-2; cdr3_aa: CASSSGGYGYTF; cdr3_nt: TGTGCCAGCAGCTCCGGGGGCTATGGCTACACCTTC
v_call: TRBV7-2; d_call: .; clone_size: .; j_call: TRBJ2-3; cdr3_aa: CASSPRERRVTDTQYF; cdr3_nt: TGTGCCAGCAGCCCCCGAGAGCGGAGGGTCACAGATACGCAGTATTTT
v_call: TRBV6-1; d_call: TRBD1; clone_size: .; j_call: TRBJ2-7; cdr3_aa: CASSEVGQGSYEQYF; cdr3_nt: TGTGCCAGCAGTGAAGTAGGACAGGGCAGTTACGAGCAGTACTTC
v_call: TRBV7-6; d_call: .; clone_size: .; j_call: TRBJ2-7; cdr3_aa: CASSLGGGKGEQYF; cdr3_nt: TGTGCCAGCAGCTTAGGAGGGGGTAAGGGCGAGCAGTACTTC
v_call: TRBV28; d_call: .; clone_size: .; j_call: TRBJ2-3; cdr3_aa: CASNGLTDTQYF; cdr3_nt: TGTGCCAGCAATGGCCTCACAGATACGCAGTATTTT
v_call: TRBV6-5; d_call: .; clone_size: .; j_call: TRBJ2-7; cdr3_aa: CASSYQFGTPYEQYF; cdr3_nt: TGTGCCAGCAGTTACCAGTTCGGGACACCATACGAGCAGTACTTC
v_call: TRBV5-1; d_call: TRBD1; clone_size: .; j_call: TRBJ1-6; cdr3_aa: CASSPGQNNSPLHF; cdr3_nt: TGCGCCAGCAGCCCGGGACAGAATAATTCACCCCTCCACTTT
v_call: TRBV7-3; d_call: .; clone_size: .; j_call: TRBJ1-1; cdr3_aa: CASSLTRGTNTEAFF; cdr3_nt: TGTGCCAGCAGCTTAACCCGGGGGACGAACACTGAAGCTTTCTTT
v_call: TRBV29-1; d_call: TRBD2; clone_size: .; j_call: TRBJ2-3; cdr3_aa: CSVSSSGSVDTQYF; cdr3_nt: TGCAGCGTTTCCTCTAGCGGGAGCGTAGATACGCAGTATTTT
v_call: TRBV4-3; d_call: TRBD1; clone_size: .; j_call: TRBJ1-2; cdr3_aa: CASSQGTGVIYGYTF; cdr3_nt: TGCGCCAGCAGCCAAGGGACAGGGGTAATCTATGGCTACACCTTC
v_call: TRBV28; d_call: TRBD2; clone_size: .; j_call: TRBJ2-7; cdr3_aa: CASSFPLGLAGALTYEQYF; cdr3_nt: TGTGCCAGCAGTTTCCCTCTAGGACTAGCGGGAGCATTAACCTACGAGCAGTACTTC
v_call: TRBV27; d_call: .; clone_size: .; j_call: TRBJ1-2; cdr3_aa: CASSLKQEHTTYGYTF; cdr3_nt: TGTGCCAGCAGTTTAAAACAGGAACACACTACCTATGGCTACACCTTC
v_call: TRBV6-5; d_call: .; clone_size: .; j_call: TRBJ2-7; cdr3_aa: CASSYSSTGDEQYF; cdr3_nt: TGTGCCAGCAGTTACTCGAGTACGGGGGACGAGCAGTACTTC
v_call: TRBV18; d_call: TRBD2; clone_size: .; j_call: TRBJ2-5; cdr3_aa: CASSPRLRGGETQYF; cdr3_nt: TGTGCCAGCTCACCACGCCTGCGGGGGGGAGAGACCCAGTACTTC
v_call: TRBV27; d_call: .; clone_size: .; j_call: TRBJ2-3; cdr3_aa: CASSSGYSTDTQYF; cdr3_nt: TGTGCCAGCAGTAGCGGATATAGCACAGATACGCAGTATTTT
v_call: TRBV18; d_call: TRBD2; clone_size: .; j_call: TRBJ2-1; cdr3_aa: CASSPEGLAGGHEQFF; cdr3_nt: TGTGCCAGCTCACCAGAAGGACTAGCGGGGGGGCACGAGCAGTTCTTC
v_call: TRBV29-1; d_call: TRBD2; clone_size: once; j_call: TRBJ2-1; cdr3_aa: CSVKQAGLAYNEQFF; cdr3_nt: TGCAGCGTAAAGCAAGCGGGACTGGCTTACAATGAGCAGTTCTTC
v_call: TRBV30; d_call: .; clone_size: .; j_call: TRBJ1-5; cdr3_aa: CAWSKKADQPQHF; cdr3_nt: TGTGCCTGGAGTAAGAAGGCGGATCAGCCCCAGCATTTT
v_call: TRBV28; d_call: TRBD1; clone_size: .; j_call: TRBJ1-3; cdr3_aa: CASSPGTGVGNTIYF; cdr3_nt: TGTGCCAGCAGTCCCGGGACAGGGGTTGGAAACACCATATATTTT
v_call: TRBV4-3; d_call: .; clone_size: .; j_call: TRBJ2-2; cdr3_aa: CASSPPEVTTGELFF; cdr3_nt: TGCGCCAGCAGCCCCCCCGAGGTCACCACCGGGGAGCTGTTTTTT
v_call: TRBV6-1; d_call: .; clone_size: .; j_call: TRBJ1-3; cdr3_aa: CASTPTFLSGNTIYF; cdr3_nt: TGTGCCAGCACCCCGACATTTCTGTCTGGAAACACCATATATTTT
v_call: TRBV9; d_call: .; clone_size: .; j_call: TRBJ2-6; cdr3_aa: CASSVASRFSGANVLTF; cdr3_nt: TGTGCCAGCAGCGTAGCCAGCAGGTTCTCTGGGGCCAACGTCCTGACTTTC
v_call: TRBV5-8; d_call: .; clone_size: .; j_call: TRBJ2-3; cdr3_aa: CASRYRSYSTDTQYF; cdr3_nt: TGTGCCAGCAGATATAGGAGCTATAGCACAGATACGCAGTATTTT
v_call: TRBV7-9; d_call: .; clone_size: .; j_call: TRBJ2-5; cdr3_aa: CSSSLGPMYQETQYF; cdr3_nt: TGTTCCAGCAGCTTGGGGCCGATGTACCAAGAGACCCAGTACTTC
v_call: TRBV4-3; d_call: TRBD2; clone_size: .; j_call: TRBJ2-3; cdr3_aa: CASSRNRLAKDTQYF; cdr3_nt: TGCGCCAGCAGCCGAAACAGACTAGCGAAAGATACGCAGTATTTT
v_call: TRBV29-1; d_call: .; clone_size: few; j_call: TRBJ2-1; cdr3_aa: CSAQDWRGNEQFF; cdr3_nt: TGCAGCGCTCAGGACTGGCGGGGAAATGAGCAGTTCTTC
v_call: TRBV10-3; d_call: .; clone_size: .; j_call: TRBJ2-3; cdr3_aa: CASSASRVNTDTQYF; cdr3_nt: TGTGCCTCATCTGCCAGCCGGGTGAACACAGATACGCAGTATTTT
v_call: TRBV30; d_call: .; clone_size: .; j_call: TRBJ1-5; cdr3_aa: CAWSVRVGQPQHF; cdr3_nt: TGTGCCTGGAGTGTGAGGGTAGGACAGCCCCAGCATTTT
v_call: TRBV28; d_call: TRBD1; clone_size: once; j_call: TRBJ2-7; cdr3_aa: CASSLRQGPREQYF; cdr3_nt: TGTGCCAGCAGTCTCCGACAGGGGCCCAGGGAGCAGTACTTC
v_call: TRBV9; d_call: TRBD1; clone_size: once; j_call: TRBJ2-2; cdr3_aa: CASSVGQGTTGELFF; cdr3_nt: TGTGCCAGCAGCGTTGGACAGGGGACCACCGGGGAGCTGTTTTTT
v_call: TRBV14; d_call: .; clone_size: once; j_call: TRBJ1-2; cdr3_aa: CASSLPGDYGYTF; cdr3_nt: TGTGCCAGCAGCCTCCCCGGTGACTATGGCTACACCTTC
v_call: TRBV7-2; d_call: TRBD2; clone_size: once; j_call: TRBJ2-5; cdr3_aa: CASSLAGGGETQYF; cdr3_nt: TGTGCCAGCAGTTTAGCGGGAGGGGGGGAGACCCAGTACTTC
v_call: TRBV6-5; d_call: TRBD1; clone_size: .; j_call: TRBJ1-2; cdr3_aa: CASSSTGLGYGYTF; cdr3_nt: TGTGCCAGCAGTTCGACAGGGCTAGGCTATGGCTACACCTTC
v_call: TRBV6-5; d_call: .; clone_size: .; j_call: TRBJ2-4; cdr3_aa: CASSLDRNIQYF; cdr3_nt: TGTGCCAGCAGCCTAGACCGAAACATTCAGTACTTC
v_call: TRBV30; d_call: .; clone_size: .; j_call: TRBJ1-2; cdr3_aa: CAWSVEGTKLNGYTF; cdr3_nt: TGTGCCTGGAGTGTAGAGGGGACTAAACTGAATGGCTACACCTTC
v_call: TRBV30; d_call: TRBD1; clone_size: .; j_call: TRBJ2-5; cdr3_aa: CAWSGGPGQGSETQYF; cdr3_nt: TGTGCCTGGAGTGGCGGACCGGGACAGGGAAGCGAGACCCAGTACTTC